A selection of T cell receptor beta chains follows, all from one sample in a study of T cell responses to AZD1222 COVID-19 vaccine. Only in-frame clones appear in the TCRdb table, and some are missing; sequencing was by immunoSEQ multiplex PCR. The table includes 120,000 or so clones, around 80% detected once. The starting material was peripheral blood, obtained on day 0 of AZD1222 vaccination. These receptors all come from an adult in good health. Each CDR3 is given with its conserved first and last residue. Each record gives: J gene, V gene, clone size, CDR3 protein. Some rows mark clone size as missing; the rest say once, few, many or name a class of expanded clone.

TRBJ1-1 | TRBV5-1 | - | CASSLVGVKVTEAFF
TRBJ1-3 | TRBV5-4 | - | CASSNTVSFGPGNTIYF
TRBJ1-4 | TRBV4-3 | - | CASSRQQGAGEKLFF
TRBJ1-1 | TRBV18 | - | CASSPIGAITEAFF
TRBJ1-6 | TRBV27 | few | CASSWVGGRGPTINSPLHF
TRBJ1-2 | TRBV28 | - | CASTPGDDVYTF
TRBJ1-5 | TRBV6-5 | once | CASRYEQGAGQPQHF
TRBJ2-4 | TRBV10-2 | - | CASSEGRQTKNIQYF
TRBJ2-1 | TRBV5-4 | - | CASSSDRAGAGTYNEQFF
TRBJ2-7 | TRBV7-9 | - | CASSLEGTEQYF
TRBJ2-6 | TRBV7-3 | - | CASSFGLGGSGANVLTF
TRBJ1-5 | TRBV28 | few | CASRISRDSRRDQPQHF
TRBJ1-5 | TRBV19 | - | CASSMMDSNQPQHF
TRBJ1-2 | TRBV6-1 | once | CASSEGVRSYGYTF
TRBJ2-3 | TRBV4-3 | once | CASSQDWRGGLSTDTQYF
TRBJ1-5 | TRBV5-1 | - | CASSIGQGNQPQHF
TRBJ1-2 | TRBV19 | - | CASSFGQGAGYTF
TRBJ2-4 | TRBV7-2 | once | CASSLDQGVQNIQYF
TRBJ2-5 | TRBV13 | - | CASSRTISSGRAQTQYF
TRBJ1-1 | TRBV7-2 | - | CASNGGDRGNTEAFF
TRBJ1-4 | TRBV19 | - | CASRRTGNSNEKLFF
TRBJ2-2 | TRBV7-2 | - | CASSSKSYNTGELFF
TRBJ1-5 | TRBV28 | - | CASSPGTGRKPQHF
TRBJ1-1 | TRBV30 | - | CAWSVRLRGTEAFF
TRBJ2-3 | TRBV5-1 | - | CASSLGAGGDTQYF
TRBJ1-1 | TRBV19 | - | CASSLTGTSNTEAFF
TRBJ1-1 | TRBV19 | - | CASSMQTSNTEAFF
TRBJ1-1 | TRBV20-1 | - | CSARETGEAFF
TRBJ2-2 | TRBV6-6 | - | CASRLGTRETGELFF
TRBJ2-1 | TRBV18 | - | CASSRDRGGNEQFF
TRBJ2-7 | TRBV18 | - | CASSPRRDSYEQYF
TRBJ1-2 | TRBV9 | - | CASSGTGAANYGYTF
TRBJ1-1 | TRBV5-1 | - | CASSLSEGFTEAFF
TRBJ1-1 | TRBV2 | - | CASLWAEQAFF
TRBJ1-2 | TRBV19 | - | CASSIFYGYTF
TRBJ2-3 | TRBV29-1 | - | CSVRRSVQVQDTQYF
TRBJ2-7 | TRBV7-9 | few | CASSFLAGQSYEQYF
TRBJ2-5 | TRBV6-9 | once | CASSAYPETQYF
TRBJ2-2 | TRBV9 | - | CASSVVAEVNTGELFF
TRBJ1-2 | TRBV6-4 | few | CASSDFPRDKSRGYTF
TRBJ2-1 | TRBV4-3 | - | CASSHALAVNEQFF
TRBJ2-5 | TRBV28 | - | CASSSVRGGNQETQYF
TRBJ2-1 | TRBV7-9 | - | CASSGLDSYNEQFF
TRBJ2-7 | TRBV7-2 | - | CASSLGMRYEQYF
TRBJ2-7 | TRBV3-1/TRBV3-2 | few | CASSQDGGLASRSYEQYF
TRBJ1-1 | TRBV7-6 | - | CASSPTARGGRTEAFF
TRBJ2-5 | TRBV28 | - | CASSFKGAWGETQYF
TRBJ2-1 | TRBV24-1 | - | CATSDLSSGGYEQFF
TRBJ2-1 | TRBV7-8 | - | CASRSYTGGDEQFF
TRBJ1-5 | TRBV6-5 | once | CASSYRRQGDQPQHF
TRBJ2-6 | TRBV28 | - | CASSPTIGQGRSGANVLTF
TRBJ2-2 | TRBV5-1 | - | CASSSDRALNTGELFF
TRBJ2-1 | TRBV7-3 | - | CASSPTRGTGNYNEQFF